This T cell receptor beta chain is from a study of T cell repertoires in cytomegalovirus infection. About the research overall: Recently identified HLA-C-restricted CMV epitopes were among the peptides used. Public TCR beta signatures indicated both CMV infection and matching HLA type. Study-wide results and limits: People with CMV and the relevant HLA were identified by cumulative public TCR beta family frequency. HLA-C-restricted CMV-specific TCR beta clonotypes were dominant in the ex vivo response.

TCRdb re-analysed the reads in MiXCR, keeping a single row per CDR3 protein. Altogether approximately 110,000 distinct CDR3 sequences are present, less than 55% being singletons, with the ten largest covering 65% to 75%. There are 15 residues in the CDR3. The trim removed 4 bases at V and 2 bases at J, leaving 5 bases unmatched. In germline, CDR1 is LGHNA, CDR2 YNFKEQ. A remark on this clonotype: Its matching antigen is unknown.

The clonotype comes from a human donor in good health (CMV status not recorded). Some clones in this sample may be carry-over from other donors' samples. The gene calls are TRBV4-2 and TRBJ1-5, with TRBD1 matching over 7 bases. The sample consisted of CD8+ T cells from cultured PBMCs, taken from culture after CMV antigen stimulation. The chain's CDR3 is CASSPTGDRNQPQHF. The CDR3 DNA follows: TGTGCCAGCAGCCCCACAGGGGACCGCAATCAGCCCCAGCATTTT.